The 18 T cell receptor beta chains in this list originate from one sample, sequenced in a study of regulatory T cells in long-lasting Graves disease. As to time point: persistent/refractory GD, antithyroid drugs over 5 years with positive TRAb. PBMC-extracted RNA yielded the TCR library. In building TCR beta libraries, iRepertoire HTBI primers were used together with Arm-PCR of CDR3 regions. TCRdb ran MiXCR on the multiplex PCR reads and lists one entry per CDR3 protein. The table records 310,000 or so distinct CDR3 sequences, around a fifth of them present only once. Sequenced here: peripheral blood mononuclear cells (PBMCs), sampled when the disease was refractory, from a patient treated with antithyroid drugs. Every receptor here comes from a female donor with Graves disease.

The genes are TRBV29-1 and TRBJ2-5; the D is unclear. The CDR3 loop spans 13 amino acids. Germline CDR1 SQVTM, CDR2 ANQGSEA. V lost 4 bases and J lost 5, with 14 bases in between. The CDR3: CSVVGQDGETQYF. CDR3 coding DNA: TGCAGCGTTGTGGGTCAGGACGGGGAGACCCAGTACTTC.

Only a few counts were recorded for this clonotype. A much larger clone is a single base away; this may be a read error. The chain combines TRBV6-1 with TRBJ1-2; D ambiguous. V dropped 6 bases and J dropped 4 bases, with 9 bases sitting between them. The CDR3 has 12 amino acids. Germline assignment: CDR1 MNHNS and CDR2 SASEGT. CDR3 protein: CASSDATYGYTF. The CDR3 DNA follows: TGTGCCAGCAGCGACGCCACCTATGGCTACACCTTC.

In its sample, this clonotype was seen a few times. The chain carries TRBV7-2 and TRBJ2-7; D call uncertain. V was cut by 5 bases and J by 0 bases, with 11 bases left in between. CDR1 and CDR2 from the germline V gene are SGHTA and FQGNSA. This CDR3 comprises 14 residues. The CDR3: CASSPPPGSYEQYF. CDR3 bases: TGTGCCAGCAGCCCCCCCCCGGGCTCCTACGAGCAGTACTTC.

In its sample, this clonotype was seen many times. The chain has TRBV12-3 or TRBV12-4 and TRBJ1-2; 10 nucleotides align to TRBD1. V lost 6 bases to trimming and J lost 4 bases; unmatched junction nucleotides: 2. The CDR3 has 13 amino acids. In DNA form, the CDR3 reads TGTGCCAGCAGCCGGGACAGGGGCTATGGCTACACCTTC. This codes for CASSRDRGYGYTF.

This clonotype was counted ten times or more. The rearrangement uses TRBV20-1 and TRBJ2-4; 8 bases align to TRBD1. With V trimmed by 3 bases and J by 7 bases, 8 bases remained unmatched. The CDR3 consists of 14 residues. CDR1 is DFQATT and CDR2 is SNEGSKA in the germline V gene (reference sequence). DNA of the CDR3: TGCAGTGCTAGTGAGATAACAGGGGGGAACATTCAGTACTTC. Amino acid sequence: CSASEITGGNIQYF.

The sample holds one count of this clonotype. This may be a read error: a much more frequent sequence differs by one nucleotide. The genes are TRBV27 and TRBJ2-5, with 12 bases aligning to TRBD2. With 6 bases clipped from V and 6 bases from J, the junction kept 17 bases outside the gene matches. The germline V gene has CDR1 MNHEY and CDR2 SMNVEV (reference sequence). The CDR3 has 18 amino acids. In DNA form, the CDR3 reads TGTGCCAGCAGCCAACTAGCGGGAGGCGAAAGACCGGCGAAGACCCAGTACTTC. This sequence encodes CASSQLAGGERPAKTQYF.

In this sample, this clonotype turned up many times. The chain has TRBV7-8 and TRBJ2-1, with 8 bases that match TRBD1. CDR3 length: 12 amino acids. Looked up from germline, CDR1 is SGHVS and CDR2 is FQNEAQ. The J segment lost 7 bases and the V segment lost 4 bases, leaving 0 bases of the junction unmatched. This CDR3 reads CASSWTGNEQFF. CDR3 bases: TGTGCCAGCAGCTGGACAGGGAATGAGCAGTTCTTC. The complete variable domain, with remaining parts taken from reference TRBV7-8 and TRBJ2-1, reads GAGVSQSPRYKVAKRGQDVALRCDPISGHVSLFWYQQALGQGPEFLTYFQNEAQLDKSGLPSDRFFAERPEGSVSTLKIQRTQQEDSAVYLCASSWTGNEQFFGPGTRLTVL.

This clonotype was picked up many times. The chain uses TRBV12-3 or TRBV12-4 and TRBJ1-4; no clear D gene. Deletions cut 5 bases from V and 8 bases from J, with 15 bases between. The CDR3 spans 14 residues. CDR3 sequence: CASSLRSTEEKLFF. The CDR3 nucleotides read TGTGCCAGCAGTCTCCGCTCCACTGAGGAAAAACTGTTTTTT.

This clonotype was detected a few times. This sequence joins TRBV14 and TRBJ2-5; no reliable D call. Deletions cut 6 bases from V and 4 bases from J, with 9 bases between. The germline gives CDR1 SGHDN, CDR2 FVKESK. There are 12 residues in the CDR3. The CDR3 reads CASSHIRETQYF. The CDR3 DNA reads TGTGCCAGCAGTCATATTAGAGAGACCCAGTACTTC.

The chain is built from TRBV5-6 and TRBJ2-7, with D perhaps matching TRBD2 (6 bases). V was shortened by 7 bases and J by 2 bases, with 22 bases between the two germline ends. Germline CDR1 reads SGHDT; CDR2 reads YYEEEE. This CDR3 is 16 amino acids long. The CDR3 spells CASGGIRTGVTYEQYF. The CDR3 nucleotides are TGTGCCAGCGGGGGGATCAGAACAGGCGTTACCTACGAGCAGTACTTC.

This clonotype was seen at least ten times. V is TRBV29-1 and J is TRBJ2-7, with a weak D call TRBD2 (7 bases). Trimming shortened V by 4 bases and J by 4 bases, and 11 bases separated the two germline ends. The germline V gene has CDR1 SQVTM and CDR2 ANQGSEA. This CDR3 spans 12 amino acids. The CDR3 here is CSVAGGLYEQYF. Here the CDR3 DNA reads TGCAGCGTTGCGGGGGGCCTGTACGAGCAGTACTTC.

This clonotype was seen at least ten times. The chain joins TRBV18 to TRBJ1-2; D is unclear. V lost 0 bases and J 1 base, leaving 6 bases between the germline ends. The CDR3 covers 14 residues. CDR1 is KGHSH and CDR2 is LQKENI in the germline V gene. The DNA for the CDR3 is TGTGCCAGCTCACCACCCTCAGATAACTATGGCTACACCTTC. Translation gives CASSPPSDNYGYTF.

The chain links TRBV6-1 to TRBJ1-1; unclear D gene. This CDR3 spans 14 amino acids. Germline V CDR1 and CDR2: MNHNS, SASEGT. V gave up 4 bases and J gave up 0 bases, with 9 bases separating them. CDR3 amino acids: CASSVTDLNTEAFF. In DNA form, the CDR3 reads TGTGCCAGCAGTGTAACAGACTTGAACACTGAAGCTTTCTTT.

The chain combines TRBV9 with TRBJ2-7; maybe TRBD2 (7 bases). Germline loops: CDR1 SGDLS, CDR2 YYNGEE. The V end was cut by 2 bases, the J end by 2 bases, with 11 bases between. This CDR3 is 14 amino acids long. The CDR3, as DNA: TGTGCCAGCAGCGTGGGAGGGGGGACCTACGAGCAGTACTTC. Protein product: CASSVGGGTYEQYF.

This rearrangement joins TRBV3-1 to TRBJ2-3; TRBD1 matches at 7 bases. Germline V CDR1 and CDR2: LGHDT, YNNKEL (reference sequence). CDR3 length equals 15 residues. J was trimmed by 2 bases and V by 3 bases; bases with no gene match: 5. CDR3 amino acids: CASSQKTGYTDTQYF. The CDR3 DNA sequence: TGTGCCAGCAGCCAGAAGACAGGGTACACAGATACGCAGTATTTT.

This clonotype came up a few times. The chain couples TRBV7-2 to TRBJ2-6; D is possibly TRBD1 or TRBD2 (5 bases each). The length of the CDR3 is 17 residues. Germline V gives CDR1 SGHTA, CDR2 FQGNSA. The ends were cut back, 3 bases at V and 1 base at J, with 13 bases in the middle. The CDR3, as DNA: TGTGCCAGCAGCTTTGGGACGGCGAAGTCTGGGGCCAACGTCCTGACTTTC. Its protein is CASSFGTAKSGANVLTF.

This clonotype was seen many times. The junction departs from germline at one end; a sequencing error may be responsible. The chain couples TRBV5-1 to TRBJ2-7, with a possible D match to TRBD2 (5 bases). Looked up from germline, CDR1 is SGHRS and CDR2 is YFSETQ. CDR3 size: 13 residues. The CDR3 protein is CASSSGDYLEQYF. CDR3 coding DNA: TGTGCCAGCAGTTCTGGCGACTACCTCGAGCAGTACTTC.

This chain uses TRBV3-1 with TRBJ2-5; the D is unclear. V lost 3 bases, J lost 8 bases, and 7 bases lay in between. The CDR3 spans 11 residues. The germline gives CDR1 LGHDT, CDR2 YNNKEL (reference sequence). The CDR3 DNA reads TGTGCCAGCAGCCAGGAACCTACCCAGTACTTC. It specifies CASSQEPTQYF.